The rows below give T cell receptor beta chains drawn from one sample of a study of blood T cell repertoires in COVID-19. Assay used: immunoSEQ multiplex PCR; TCRdb lists only in-frame clones, some missing. The repertoire consists of tens of thousands of clones, with 80% occurring once and the leading ten covering less than 6%. Source material: peripheral blood. Receptors were obtained from a woman in her 70s with acute or convalescent COVID-19. Both conserved end residues are part of each CDR3. The D gene is left open where the match is weak. The size field is filled for only some rows; it gives once, few, many or a size class.

clone_size: -
v_call: TRBV3-1/TRBV3-2
j_call: TRBJ1-2
d_call: TRBD1
cdr3_nt: TGTGCCAGCAGCCACACGGACAGGGGGAATGGCTACACCTTC
cdr3_aa: CASSHTDRGNGYTF

clone_size: once
v_call: TRBV2
j_call: TRBJ2-3
d_call: TRBD2
cdr3_nt: TGTGCCAGCAACTTTGGGACTAGTGGGGATACGCAGTATTTT
cdr3_aa: CASNFGTSGDTQYF

clone_size: once
v_call: TRBV5-4
j_call: TRBJ1-1
d_call: TRBD1
cdr3_nt: TGTGCCAGCAGCCCGCCTGACAGGGGATTGAACACTGAAGCTTTCTTT
cdr3_aa: CASSPPDRGLNTEAFF

clone_size: -
v_call: TRBV11-3
j_call: TRBJ1-1
d_call: -
cdr3_nt: TGTGCCAGCACCAGCAACAGCAACACTGAAGCTTTCTTT
cdr3_aa: CASTSNSNTEAFF

clone_size: -
v_call: TRBV4-1
j_call: TRBJ2-3
d_call: -
cdr3_nt: TGCGCCAGCACCCTAAGCGGGTCTAGCACAGATACGCAGTATTTT
cdr3_aa: CASTLSGSSTDTQYF

clone_size: -
v_call: TRBV6-5
j_call: TRBJ1-1
d_call: -
cdr3_nt: TGTGCCAGCAGTTACGAGGGCCGGGCCGGGAACACTGAAGCTTTCTTT
cdr3_aa: CASSYEGRAGNTEAFF

clone_size: few
v_call: TRBV19
j_call: TRBJ1-5
d_call: TRBD1
cdr3_nt: TGTGCCAGCGGGACAGGGGCGGACCAGCCCCAGCATTTT
cdr3_aa: CASGTGADQPQHF

clone_size: -
v_call: TRBV5-6
j_call: TRBJ2-7
d_call: TRBD1
cdr3_nt: TGTGCCAGCAGCCTCCGGGACAGGGAGTTCGAGCAGTACTTC
cdr3_aa: CASSLRDREFEQYF

clone_size: -
v_call: TRBV7-2
j_call: TRBJ1-1
d_call: TRBD1
cdr3_nt: TGTGCCAGCAGGACAGGGACCTTGAACACTGAAGCTTTCTTT
cdr3_aa: CASRTGTLNTEAFF

clone_size: -
v_call: TRBV10-3
j_call: TRBJ1-6
d_call: -
cdr3_nt: TGTGCCATCAGTGTTGTAGCCGTTCGAAGCAATAATTCACCCCTCCACTTT
cdr3_aa: CAISVVAVRSNNSPLHF

clone_size: -
v_call: TRBV15
j_call: TRBJ1-4
d_call: -
cdr3_nt: TGTGCCACCAGCAGAGGTCTTGGGGCAGGGGCAACTAATGAAAAACTGTTTTTT
cdr3_aa: CATSRGLGAGATNEKLFF

clone_size: few
v_call: TRBV7-9
j_call: TRBJ1-2
d_call: -
cdr3_nt: TGTGCCAGCAGCTCCACCGGCGGGCATGACTATGGCTACACCTTC
cdr3_aa: CASSSTGGHDYGYTF

clone_size: -
v_call: TRBV7-3
j_call: TRBJ1-1
d_call: TRBD1
cdr3_nt: TGTGCCAGCAGTCCGACAGGGAGTAACACTGAAGCTTTCTTT
cdr3_aa: CASSPTGSNTEAFF

clone_size: -
v_call: TRBV19
j_call: TRBJ1-2
d_call: TRBD1
cdr3_nt: TGTGCCAGTAGTATAGATCTCCCAGGGGGCTGGGGAGGCTACACCTTC
cdr3_aa: CASSIDLPGGWGGYTF

clone_size: once
v_call: TRBV4-2
j_call: TRBJ2-1
d_call: TRBD2
cdr3_nt: TGTGCCAGCAGCGGCGGGGGTGGTTACAATGAGCAGTTCTTC
cdr3_aa: CASSGGGGYNEQFF

clone_size: -
v_call: TRBV4-1
j_call: TRBJ2-1
d_call: TRBD2
cdr3_nt: TGCGCCAGCAGCCAAGTAGCGGGCCTACTGTCCTACAATGAGCAGTTCTTC
cdr3_aa: CASSQVAGLLSYNEQFF